This entry describes one TCR beta chain. This sample stems from a study of blood T cell repertoires in COVID-19. Assay: immunoSEQ multiplex PCR; the TCRdb copy retains only in-frame clones and omits some. The sample includes 250,000 to 300,000 clones, approximately 84% seen only once; the top ten take about 7%. Germline V gene data show CDR1 as MDHEN and CDR2 as SYDVKM. Unmatched junction bases numbered 6, after V lost 4 bases and J lost 4 bases. This CDR3 is built from 14 residues. Recruitment covered fewer than 25 US areas and drew participants whose ages spanned 18 to 89 years. Exposed participants encountered a COVID-19 case during the 2 weeks preceding study entry.

The receptor was isolated from a woman aged 45-65 years who had been exposed to COVID-19. V gene TRBV28 combines with J gene TRBJ1-2; 7 bases fit TRBD1. Sequenced: PBMCs or T cells enriched from blood (not recorded which). The CDR3 DNA reads as TGTGCCAGCAGTTCGCAGGGGGTCCGCTATGGCTACACCTTC. Translated: CASSSQGVRYGYTF.